What follows is one T cell receptor (beta chain) and its context. What it binds is unknown. This sample is part of a study of cytomegalovirus exposure and HLA in healthy donors. PCR used 60 Vbeta primers and 13 Jbeta primers. Some clones are missing from TCRdb's copy, which holds only in-frame ones; the method was immunoSEQ multiplex PCR. The sample lists roughly 180,000 clones; over 70% were seen once. Study-wide results and caveats: What a later analysis showed was that several of the most significant clusters appeared linked to common viral pathogens.

CDR1 and CDR2 (germline): SGHTS, YDEGEE. The CDR3 length is 15 residues. Losses at the gene ends were 4 bases for V and 2 bases for J; bases not matched to a gene: 9. V is TRBV5-8 and J is TRBJ2-7; 7 bases line up with TRBD2. The specimen was PBMCs. The clonotype comes from a man aged 25 to 45 in good health and CMV-seropositive. The DNA for the CDR3 is TGTGCCAGCAGCGAGAGCGGGATATACACCTACGAGCAGTACTTC. This codes for CASSESGIYTYEQYF.